A single sample is the source of the 19 T cell receptor beta chains below, sequenced in a study of cytomegalovirus exposure and HLA in healthy donors. The PCR ran on 60 Vbeta and 13 Jbeta primers. The table came from immunoSEQ multiplex PCR; TCRdb's copy has only in-frame clones and leaves some out. The table lists 50,000 or so clones. The material sequenced was PBMCs. These receptors all stem from a man aged 50 or older in good health and CMV-seropositive.

The chain joins TRBV28 to TRBJ1-1; a possible D gene is TRBD1 (6 bases). This CDR3 has 16 amino acids. CDR1 is MDHEN and CDR2 is SYDVKM in the germline V gene. Trimming shortened V by 5 bases and J by 2 bases, and 18 bases separated the two germline ends. The chain's CDR3 is CASSPAEDRSNTEAFF. In DNA form, the CDR3 reads TGTGCCAGCAGTCCAGCAGAGGACAGATCTAACACTGAAGCTTTCTTT.

The CDR3 loop reads CSVVIKNIQYF. The CDR3 DNA reads as TGCAGCGTTGTCATCAAAAACATTCAGTACTTC. The chain links TRBV29-1 to TRBJ2-4; D gene unclear. The length of the CDR3 is 11 residues. Germline V gene data show CDR1 as SQVTM and CDR2 as ANQGSEA. Between the trimmed V and J ends, which lost 4 bases and 3 bases, there was a span of 4 bases. Full variable domain (rest looked up from reference TRBV29-1 and TRBJ2-4): SAVISQKPSRDICQRGTSLTIQCQVDSQVTMMFWYRQQPGQSLTLIATANQGSEATYESGFVIDKFPISRPNLTFSTLTVSNMSPEDSSIYLCSVVIKNIQYFGAGTRLSVL.

The V call is TRBV7-8, the J call TRBJ2-1; 14 bases align to TRBD2. This CDR3 contains 15 residues. Trimming at V came to 5 bases and at J to 6 bases, leaving 3 bases not matched to a gene. CDR1 is SGHVS, CDR2 FQNEAQ, per germline. The CDR3, as DNA: TGTGCCAGCAGCCGAGGACTAGCGGGAGGCAATGAGCAGTTCTTC. This codes for CASSRGLAGGNEQFF.

This chain uses TRBV19 with TRBJ1-2; D not certain. The CDR3 has 11 amino acids. Per germline, CDR1 LNHDA and CDR2 SQIVND (reference sequence). Trimming took 7 bases from V and 13 from J, leaving 16 bases between them. The CDR3 protein is CASMDYGYCTF. For the CDR3, the DNA is TGTGCCAGTATGGACTATGGCTACTGCACCTTC.

The chain uses TRBV19 and TRBJ2-7, with TRBD2 as a possible D gene (6 bases). Trimming removed 6 bases from V and 3 bases from J, with 21 bases in between. Germline assignment: CDR1 LNHDA and CDR2 SQIVND (reference sequence). The CDR3 is made up of 16 amino acids. For the CDR3, the DNA is TGTGCCAGTAGAAAGACCCTCGGGGGACCGTACTACGAGCAGTACTTC. Translating it yields CASRKTLGGPYYEQYF.

The rearrangement joins TRBV28 to TRBJ1-2; TRBD1 matches 7 bases. The V segment lost 3 bases and the J segment 6 bases; nucleotides outside the gene matches: 13. This CDR3 has 16 amino acids. The germline gives CDR1 MDHEN, CDR2 SYDVKM. The CDR3 is CASSFLRGRQGNGYTF. In nucleotides, the CDR3 is TGTGCCAGCAGTTTTTTGAGGGGGCGGCAGGGAAATGGCTACACCTTC.

V is TRBV6-1 and J is TRBJ2-7; 8 bases are shared with TRBD2. The V gene's germline CDR1 is MNHNS and CDR2 SASEGT. Germline trimming cut 4 bases from V and 2 bases from J; bases unmatched to any gene: 7. This CDR3 contains 15 residues. The CDR3: CASSVPAGAAYEQYF. CDR3 bases: TGTGCCAGCAGTGTCCCAGCGGGAGCCGCCTACGAGCAGTACTTC.

CDR3 protein: CASSGNLDSALVGNQPQHF. CDR3 bases: TGTGCCAGTAGTGGGAATTTAGACAGTGCCCTTGTGGGCAATCAGCCCCAGCATTTT. The rearrangement uses TRBV19 and TRBJ1-5, with TRBD1 as a possible D gene (5 bases). This CDR3 is built from 19 residues. Germline loops: CDR1 LNHDA, CDR2 SQIVND (reference sequence). Trimming took 5 bases from V and 2 from J, leaving 25 bases between them. Full variable domain (missing parts from reference TRBV19 and TRBJ1-5): DGGITQSPKYLFRKEGQNVTLSCEQNLNHDAMYWYRQDPGQGLRLIYYSQIVNDFQKGDIAEGYSVSREKKESFPLTVTSAQKNPTAFYLCASSGNLDSALVGNQPQHFGDGTRLSIL.

The chain employs TRBV12-5 and TRBJ2-1; 10 bases agree with TRBD2. The length of the CDR3 is 16 residues. The germline CDR1 and CDR2 sequences are LGHNT and FRNRAP. The trim removed 6 bases at V and 7 bases at J, leaving 12 bases unmatched. CDR3 in amino acids: CASGSGSSGRRNEQFF. The CDR3 nucleotides read TGTGCTAGTGGCTCTGGGTCTAGCGGGAGACGGAATGAGCAGTTCTTC. Full variable domain (outside the CDR3, taken from reference TRBV12-5 and TRBJ2-1): DARVTQTPRHKVTEMGQEVTMRCQPILGHNTVFWYRQTMMQGLELLAYFRNRAPLDDSGMPKDRFSAEMPDATLATLKIQPSEPRDSAVYFCASGSGSSGRRNEQFFGPGTRLTVL.

The rearrangement uses TRBV5-1 and TRBJ2-3; possible D gene TRBD1, 5 bases. Germline CDR1 reads SGHRS; CDR2 reads YFSETQ. Trimming took 3 bases from V and 0 from J, leaving 11 bases between them. The CDR3 totals 15 residues. The CDR3 loop is CASSSTPGSTDTQYF. DNA of the CDR3: TGCGCCAGCAGCTCGACCCCAGGGAGCACAGATACGCAGTATTTT.

This chain uses TRBV4-1 with TRBJ2-1, with a tentative D call TRBD2 (5 bases). CDR1 is MGHRA and CDR2 is YSYEKL in the germline V gene. V lost 3 bases and J 9 bases, leaving 6 bases between the germline ends. The CDR3 contains 11 residues. CDR3 amino acids: CASSQSGEQFF. In DNA form, the CDR3 reads TGCGCCAGCAGCCAGAGCGGTGAGCAGTTCTTC.

The chain combines TRBV15 with TRBJ1-3; D is possibly TRBD1 (5 bases). The CDR3 extends over 17 amino acids. Per the germline V gene, CDR1 is LNHNV and CDR2 is YYDKDF (reference sequence). V lost 5 bases and J 1 base, leaving 18 bases between the germline ends. DNA for the CDR3: TGTGCCACCAGCCCACGACAGTCCTCAGGATCTGGAAACACCATATATTTT. As protein: CATSPRQSSGSGNTIYF.

The V and J genes are TRBV13 and TRBJ1-1; the D gene is possibly TRBD1 (5 bases). Trimming took off 2 bases at V and 4 bases at J, with 11 bases between the two ends. This CDR3 contains 14 residues. Germline CDR1 reads PRHDT; CDR2 reads FYEKMQ (reference sequence). The CDR3 bases are TGTGCCAGCAGCTTACCGGGGGAGGGCACTGAAGCTTTCTTT. Translating it yields CASSLPGEGTEAFF.

The chain employs TRBV2 and TRBJ2-2; tentatively, D is TRBD1 (7 bases). CDR1 and CDR2 from the germline V gene are SNHLY and FYNNEI. This CDR3 spans 16 amino acids. V lost 0 bases, J lost 4 bases, and 12 bases lay in between. CDR3 sequence: CASSEASGGGTGELFF. CDR3 sequence (DNA): TGTGCCAGCAGTGAAGCGTCAGGGGGAGGCACCGGGGAGCTGTTTTTT.

The genes are TRBV2 and TRBJ1-2, with D possibly being TRBD1 (5 bases). This CDR3 region has 14 residues. Germline values: CDR1 SNHLY, CDR2 FYNNEI. Trimming left V 1 base short and J 7 bases short, with 13 bases between. The CDR3 nucleotides are TGTGCCAGCAGTGAAGGGTTGGGGCTGGGTGGCTACACCTTC. Its translation is CASSEGLGLGGYTF.

The chain uses TRBV29-1 and TRBJ1-2; 7 bases agree with TRBD1. Germline CDR1 and CDR2: SQVTM and ANQGSEA. The V and J ends lost 7 bases and 1 base, in that order; junction bases with no gene match: 12. This CDR3 is built from 15 residues. CDR3: CSAAGGTANNYGYTF. CDR3 bases: TGCAGCGCCGCAGGCGGGACAGCTAATAACTATGGCTACACCTTC.

The CDR3 region has the DNA TGTGCCAGCAGCGCCGGACTAGCGGGCTCCTACGAGCAGTACTTC. It yields the protein CASSAGLAGSYEQYF. The rearrangement uses TRBV9 and TRBJ2-7; 11 positions agree with TRBD2. The CDR3 contains 15 residues. Trimming cost V 3 bases and J 0 bases; bases outside gene matches: 2. Germline V lookup: CDR1 SGDLS, CDR2 YYNGEE.

The chain links TRBV5-4 to TRBJ2-7, with 11 bases matching TRBD2. The CDR3 sequence is 15 residues long. Unmatched junction bases numbered 8, after V lost 5 bases and J lost 4 bases. The germline V gene encodes CDR1 SGHNT and CDR2 YYREEE (reference sequence). CDR3 in amino acids: CASSQRLAGYYEQYF. In nucleotides, the CDR3 is TGTGCCAGCAGTCAAAGACTAGCGGGGTATTACGAGCAGTACTTC.

V gene TRBV27 combines with J gene TRBJ1-1; tentatively, D is TRBD1 (6 bases). Looked up from germline, CDR1 is MNHEY and CDR2 is SMNVEV (reference sequence). The CDR3 consists of 13 residues. V shed 6 bases and J shed 1 base, with 9 bases lying between them. This CDR3 is CASSLQGNTEAFF. The CDR3 region has the DNA TGTGCCAGCAGCCTACAGGGGAACACTGAAGCTTTCTTT.